These 15 T cell receptor beta chains were all obtained from the same sample, sequenced in a study of molecular identifiers for immune sequencing clone quantification. TCRdb fed the PCR reads into MiXCR, producing one record per CDR3 protein. The profile shows around 86,000 distinct CDR3 sequences, under 20% of them singletons. The sequenced sample was naive CD8+ T cells from blood, with Jurkat cell RNA spiked in. Subset given: FACS-sorted CD8+CD4-CCR7+CD45RA+ naive T cells. Receptors were obtained from a human donor in good health. Some libraries in this study had Jurkat cell RNA spiked in.

Ten or more counts support this clonotype. The chain links TRBV18 to TRBJ2-7, with D tentatively TRBD2 (6 bases). The CDR3 is 14 amino acids. Germline V gives CDR1 KGHSH, CDR2 LQKENI. Trimming removed 3 bases from V and 2 bases from J, with 11 bases in between. CDR3: CASSPTGLTYEQYF. DNA for the CDR3: TGTGCCAGCTCACCTACGGGACTTACCTACGAGCAGTACTTC. The full variable domain, its missing parts supplied by reference TRBV18 and TRBJ2-7, is NAGVMQNPRHLVRRRGQEARLRCSPMKGHSHVYWYRQLPEEGLKFMVYLQKENIIDESGMPKERFSAEFPKEGPSILRIQQVVRGDSAAYFCASSPTGLTYEQYFGPGTRLTVT.

The chain recombines TRBV19 with TRBJ2-7; tentatively, D is TRBD1 (5 bases). The germline CDR1 and CDR2 sequences are LNHDA and SQIVND (reference sequence). V gave up 5 bases and J gave up 7 bases, with 15 bases separating them. This CDR3 is built from 13 residues. The chain's CDR3 is CASSATGSGEQYF. The CDR3 region has the DNA TGTGCCAGTAGTGCAACTGGCTCAGGGGAGCAGTACTTC.

This clonotype appeared many times. This rearrangement joins TRBV19 to TRBJ2-7; D gene uncertain. Germline CDR1 is LNHDA and CDR2 is SQIVND (reference sequence). The V gene lost 0 bases and the J gene lost 0 bases, with 12 bases spanning the gap. This CDR3 has 16 residues. CDR3 nucleotides: TGTGCCAGTAGTATAGATCCCAGTCGGAGCTCCTACGAGCAGTACTTC. Translated, it gives CASSIDPSRSSYEQYF.

This clonotype was detected a few times. V and J are TRBV5-3 and TRBJ2-7; D is perhaps TRBD2 (5 bases). TRBV5-3 is identified as an open reading frame with a role that is uncertain. The V end was cut by 8 bases, the J end by 3 bases, with 15 bases between. The CDR3 runs to 13 residues. The CDR3 loop is CASSQGSNYEQYF. Written as DNA, the CDR3 is TGTGCCAGCAGTCAAGGGAGCAACTACGAGCAGTACTTC.

This clonotype was recorded at least ten times. The chain joins TRBV7-6 to TRBJ2-7, with TRBD1 as a possible D gene (5 bases). CDR1 is SGHVS, CDR2 FNYEAQ, per germline. The CDR3 extends over 11 amino acids. V gave up 4 bases and J gave up 7 bases, with 8 bases separating them. CDR3 sequence (DNA): TGTGCCAGCAGCTCAGGGCGTGAGCAGTACTTC. As protein: CASSSGREQYF.

The chain combines TRBV19 with TRBJ1-1; D might be TRBD1 (5 bases). Per germline, CDR1 LNHDA and CDR2 SQIVND (reference sequence). Between the trimmed V and J ends, which lost 7 bases and 5 bases, there was a span of 23 bases. The CDR3 runs 16 residues. In DNA, the CDR3 is TGTGCCAGTACCACATATCTCCCGTATGGGGGGACTGAAGCTTTCTTT. It specifies CASTTYLPYGGTEAFF.

Comment on this clonotype: A read error may be the cause here, since a much bigger clone is one base away. The CDR3 carries no conserved terminal phenylalanine or tryptophan, so it likely arises from a read error. The chain joins TRBV3-1 to TRBJ2-7, with a tentative D call TRBD2 (5 bases). The CDR3 sequence is 20 residues long. V was cut by 2 bases and J by 3 bases, with 29 bases left in between. Per germline, CDR1 LGHDT and CDR2 YNNKEL (reference sequence). CDR3 nucleotides: TGTGCCAGCAGCCAACTCATAAGGACGGAGGCCGACCCAACATACTACGAGCAGTACTCC. Amino acids: CASSQLIRTEADPTYYEQYS.

This clonotype was seen at least ten times. The V and J genes are TRBV12-3 or TRBV12-4 and TRBJ2-3, with D perhaps matching TRBD2 (5 bases). This CDR3 contains 15 residues. For the CDR3, the DNA is TGTGCAAACGAACCCCGGGAACACCGCACAGATACGCAGTATTTT. Translation gives CANEPREHRTDTQYF.

This clonotype came up many times. The chain recombines TRBV4-1 with TRBJ2-3; the match to TRBD2 covers 13 bases. After removal of 3 bases from V and 2 bases from J, the junction contained 2 bases not matched to a gene. This CDR3 spans 16 amino acids. CDR1 is MGHRA and CDR2 is YSYEKL in the germline V gene. The CDR3 loop reads CASSQGLAGNTDTQYF. The CDR3 DNA sequence: TGCGCCAGCAGCCAGGGACTAGCGGGGAACACAGATACGCAGTATTTT.

This clonotype was seen at least ten times. V and J are TRBV2 and TRBJ2-3, with 9 bases that match TRBD2. The germline gives CDR1 SNHLY, CDR2 FYNNEI. The CDR3 spans 15 residues. V lost 0 bases, J lost 14 bases, and 12 bases stayed unmatched. This CDR3 is CASSEAPRRAGGLYF. As DNA, the CDR3 is TGTGCCAGCAGTGAAGCGCCCCGCCGGGCGGGAGGGCTGTATTTT.

This clonotype was counted many times. The chain carries TRBV6-2 or TRBV6-3 and TRBJ2-3; possible D gene TRBD2, 6 bases. The CDR3 runs 18 residues. Trimming removed 2 bases from V and 0 bases from J, with 18 bases in between. Germline lookup yields CDR1 MNHEY and CDR2 SVGEGT. This CDR3 is CASSYPQIGGTSTDTQYF. CDR3 nucleotide sequence: TGTGCCAGCAGTTACCCCCAAATCGGGGGAACTAGCACAGATACGCAGTATTTT.

On this clonotype: A much larger clone differs by one base, so this may be a read error. The rearrangement joins TRBV18 to TRBJ1-5; D gene ambiguous. The length of the CDR3 is 14 residues. Germline V gene lookup returns CDR1 KGHSH and CDR2 LQKENI. CDR3 coding DNA: TGTGCCAGCTCCCCAGACACCCGCAATCGGCCCCAGCATTTT. Translated: CASSPDTRNRPQHF.

This clonotype has ten or more counts. The chain uses TRBV6-2 or TRBV6-3 and TRBJ2-5; D ambiguous. Trimming removed 0 bases at V and 10 bases at J, with 6 bases between. The germline CDR1 and CDR2 sequences are MNHEY and SVGEGT. The CDR3 runs to 11 residues. CDR3 coding DNA: TGTGCCAGCAGTTACTCGAAGGACCAGTACTTC. Amino acids: CASSYSKDQYF.

This clonotype was recorded at least ten times. The chain combines TRBV30 with TRBJ1-1; D is undetermined. V was cut by 4 bases and J by 2 bases, with 5 bases left in between. CDR1 is GTSNPN, CDR2 SVGIG, per germline (reference sequence). The CDR3 length is 11 residues. CDR3 bases: TGTGCCTGGACGGTCAACACTGAAGCTTTCTTT. Translation gives CAWTVNTEAFF. The whole variable domain, filled in from reference TRBV30 and TRBJ1-1, reads SQTIHQWPATLVQPVGSPLSLECTVEGTSNPNLYWYRQAAGRGLQLLFYSVGIGQISSEVPQNLSASRPQDRQFILSSKKLLLSDSGFYLCAWTVNTEAFFGQGTRLTVV.

This clonotype has at least ten counts. V and J are TRBV5-6 and TRBJ1-5; D is ambiguous. Trimming left V 3 bases short and J 2 bases short, with 9 bases between. CDR1 and CDR2 from the germline V gene are SGHDT and YYEEEE. The CDR3 spans 14 residues. CDR3 DNA sequence: TGTGCCAGCAGCTCCGGGGAGGGCAATCAGCCCCAGCATTTT. Encoded protein: CASSSGEGNQPQHF.